These 4 T cell receptor beta chains came from one sample sequenced in a study of T cell responses to AZD1222 COVID-19 vaccine. Data came from immunoSEQ multiplex PCR; TCRdb stores just in-frame clones and leaves some out. The table lists under 200,000 clones, approximately 94% of them singletons. Sequenced material: peripheral blood, taken on day 0 of AZD1222 vaccination. The receptors shown here come from an adult in good health.

This rearrangement joins TRBV28 to TRBJ2-1; D is tentatively TRBD1 or TRBD2 (6 bases each). The CDR3 is 17 residues long. Between the trimmed V and J ends, which lost 4 bases and 8 bases, there was a span of 24 bases. Germline V gene lookup returns CDR1 MDHEN and CDR2 SYDVKM. CDR3: CASSYTGSGDEGYEQFF. The CDR3 DNA reads as TGTGCCAGCAGTTATACAGGGTCGGGGGATGAAGGTTATGAGCAGTTCTTC.

V is TRBV5-1 and J is TRBJ1-2; 7 bases map to TRBD1. The V and J ends lost 4 bases and 6 bases, in that order; junction bases with no gene match: 6. This CDR3 is built from 13 residues. Germline CDR1 reads SGHRS; CDR2 reads YFSETQ. The CDR3 DNA reads as TGCGCCAGCAGCCCGACAGGGACCGATGGCTACACCTTC. Its protein is CASSPTGTDGYTF.

This clone was detected once. This chain connects TRBV11-3 to TRBJ1-1, with D maybe TRBD1 (6 bases). This CDR3 contains 13 residues. CDR1 and CDR2 (germline): SGHNT, YENEEA. The V and J ends lost 6 bases and 4 bases respectively, with 12 bases between them. This CDR3 reads CASSHTGFTEAFF. DNA for the CDR3: TGTGCCAGCAGTCACACAGGGTTCACTGAAGCTTTCTTT.

The chain carries TRBV19 and TRBJ1-2; TRBD1 is a possible D gene (5 bases). Trimming removed 3 bases from V and 8 bases from J, with 22 bases in between. The CDR3 is 16 amino acids. Germline V gene sequence: CDR1 LNHDA, CDR2 SQIVND (reference sequence). This CDR3 reads CASSMSHLWLWGGYTF. The DNA of the CDR3 is TGTGCCAGTAGTATGAGTCATCTATGGTTGTGGGGCGGCTACACCTTC. Supplemented by reference TRBV19 and TRBJ1-2, the full variable domain reads DGGITQSPKYLFRKEGQNVTLSCEQNLNHDAMYWYRQDPGQGLRLIYYSQIVNDFQKGDIAEGYSVSREKKESFPLTVTSAQKNPTAFYLCASSMSHLWLWGGYTFGSGTRLTVV.